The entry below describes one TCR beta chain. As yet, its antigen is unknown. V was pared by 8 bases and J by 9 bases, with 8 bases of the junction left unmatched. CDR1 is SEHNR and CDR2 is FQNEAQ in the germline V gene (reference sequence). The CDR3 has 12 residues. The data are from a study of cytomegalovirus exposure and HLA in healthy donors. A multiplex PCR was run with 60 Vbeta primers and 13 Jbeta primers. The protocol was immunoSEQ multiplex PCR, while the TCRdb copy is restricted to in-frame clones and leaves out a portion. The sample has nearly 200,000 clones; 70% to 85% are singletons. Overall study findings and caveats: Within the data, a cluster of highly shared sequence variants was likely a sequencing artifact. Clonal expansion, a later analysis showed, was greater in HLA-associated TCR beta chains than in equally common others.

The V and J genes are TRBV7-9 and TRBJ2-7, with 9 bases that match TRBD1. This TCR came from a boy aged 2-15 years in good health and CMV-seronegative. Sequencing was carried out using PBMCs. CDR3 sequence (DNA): TGTGCCAGCGGACAGGGGTGGGAAGTGCAGTACTTC. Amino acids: CASGQGWEVQYF.